This T cell receptor (beta chain) emerged from a study of blood T cells in healthy people across ages (dated by TCRdb to about 2015). Context from the whole study: In model experiments, template switching captured roughly one uniquely barcoded TCR beta cDNA molecule for every two T cells. To track age-related changes in TCR beta repertoire diversity, the study relied on deep sequencing normalized with unique cDNA molecular identifiers. The donors were split into four age groups: young (average roughly 15 years), middle-aged (roughly 40), aged (around 67) and long-lived (about 74). To avoid experimental bias, donors of different ages were spread randomly across the sequencing lanes. Two additional independent replicas of 1 million unique cDNA reads from the same blood draw were analyzed for two donors (one aged 18 to 29 and one aged 80 or older).

The germline V gene (reference sequence) provides CDR1 SEHNR and CDR2 FQNEAQ. The CDR3 holds 16 amino acids from the cysteine to the phenylalanine. This entry keeps only the CDR3 DNA: 48 bases, framed from base 1. Summary of the overall study and its limitations: There was a strong correlation between observed TCR beta diversity and the percentage of naive T cells measured by flow cytometry. Compared with the aged group, more naive CD4+ T cells, fewer expanded clones and increased TCR diversity were shown by the long-lived group, suggesting age selection. Because profiling used bulk unsorted PBMCs, naive and antigen-experienced compartments could not be compared conclusively. The CMV infection status of donors was not known, potentially confounding age-related changes in expanded clonotypes. As age increased, observed TCR beta diversity per million T cells dropped in a roughly linear way, and a significant reduction was already evident by age 40. Estimates of total diversity based on one million sequenced T cells were regarded as lower bounds and as underestimates.

Of note for this clonotype: The antigen this receptor binds is unknown. At one end, the junction sequence differs from germline, possibly due to a read error.

Receptor amplification or capture employed 5' RACE. Sequenced using an Illumina HiSeq 2500. A second roughly 7 to 11 cycle PCR used a sample-barcoded 5' primer and a J-beta primer mix. A template-switch 5' adaptor carrying 12 random nucleotides introduced a unique molecular identifier onto each TCR beta cDNA molecule. Each sample yielded at least 2.5 million CDR3-containing paired-end reads. The Mint cDNA synthesis kit, primed by a TRBC-specific oligonucleotide, was used to synthesize first-strand cDNA from all RNA. After uracil-DNA glycosylase treatment, a first 18-cycle PCR used universal primers M1SS and BC2_uni_R on all cDNA. Under the source paper's analysis protocol: Normalization of each sample was performed by random selection of 1 million high-quality reads, each carrying a distinct molecular identifier. Instead of being binned into consensus sequences, reads with shared molecular identifiers were discarded. MiTCR, with a Q25 quality threshold and the strictest error-elimination algorithm, was used for CDR3 identification, clonotype clustering and error correction. A nonparametric unseen species model with Euler transformation was used to estimate a lower bound on total TCR beta diversity. TCRdb passed the public sequencing reads through fastp at Q25 and MiXCR, retaining productive beta sequences. Identical CDR3 proteins give one entry, which carries the most common genes and DNA. These V and J calls originate from TCRdb's pipeline instead of the authors' own analysis. The sample profile shows 2 million or so distinct CDR3 sequences; around half of them were found once. The ten largest account for around 2.1% of the sample.

The donors were roughly 39 Caucasian individuals from Russia, aged roughly 6 to 90 years, who were systemically healthy. Each donor gave ten milliliters of peripheral blood, drawn into EDTA-treated Vacutainer tubes. Ficoll-Paque density-gradient centrifugation was used to isolate PBMCs, with at least 6 million obtained per sample. Total RNA was extracted from PBMCs with Trizol reagent, with at least 6 micrograms obtained per sample. The percentages of naive CD45RAhigh/CD27high T cells were determined by flow cytometry on a PBMC aliquot from every donor. The chain uses TRBV7-9 and TRBJ2-3, with a tentative D gene TRBD2 over 7 matching bases. This sequence originates from a woman in her thirties or forties in good health. The sequencing input was blood. The encoded CDR3 is CASSPQVGGPTDTQYF. The DNA reads TGCGCCAGCAGCCCTCAGGTGGGGGGGCCGACAGATACGCAGTATTTT. The CDR3 plus the reference TRBV7-9 and TRBJ2-3 genes for the other parts give the full variable domain: DTGVSQNPRHKITKRGQNVTFRCDPISEHNRLYWYRQTLGQGPEFLTYFQNEAQLEKSRLLSDRFSAERPKGSFSTLEIQRTEQGDSAMYLCASSPQVGGPTDTQYFGPGTRLTVL.